This entry concerns a single T cell receptor (beta chain). What it recognizes is unknown. The data originate from a study of T cell responses to AZD1222 COVID-19 vaccine. Trimming left V 6 bases short and J 3 bases short, with 9 bases between. The CDR3 runs 13 residues. The germline V gene has CDR1 LNHDA and CDR2 SQIVND (reference sequence). Study-wide points: Dominant at 160-218 and 743-854, vaccine-associated CD4 TCRs also spanned spike. Repertoires were obtained only post-peak T cell response. Unmutated variant regions reportedly attract nearly half of all spike-specific TCRs.

Profiled with immunoSEQ multiplex PCR; TCRdb holds only in-frame clones, not every one. This table has some 150,000 clones, 85% to 95% appearing once. V usage is TRBV19 and J usage is TRBJ1-3; the D gene is possibly TRBD1 (5 bases). The source was peripheral blood, collected on day 0 of MenACWY control vaccination. This TCR was sampled from an adult in good health. For the CDR3, the DNA is TGTGCCAGTAGCTCAGGGTTTGGAAACACCATATATTTT. Amino acid sequence: CASSSGFGNTIYF.